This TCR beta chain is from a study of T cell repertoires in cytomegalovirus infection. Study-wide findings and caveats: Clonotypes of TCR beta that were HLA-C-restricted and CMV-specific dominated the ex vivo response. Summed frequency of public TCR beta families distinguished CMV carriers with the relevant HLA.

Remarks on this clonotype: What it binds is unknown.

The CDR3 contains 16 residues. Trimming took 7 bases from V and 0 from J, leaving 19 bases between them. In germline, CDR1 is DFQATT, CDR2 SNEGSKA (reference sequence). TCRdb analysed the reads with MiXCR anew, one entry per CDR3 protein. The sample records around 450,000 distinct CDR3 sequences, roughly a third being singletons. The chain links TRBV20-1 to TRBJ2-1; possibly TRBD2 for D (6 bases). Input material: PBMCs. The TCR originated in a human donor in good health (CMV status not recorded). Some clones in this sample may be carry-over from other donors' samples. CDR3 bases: TGCAGTGTGGGTCCGGCGGGACGAAGCTCCTACAATGAGCAGTTCTTC. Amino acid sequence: CSVGPAGRSSYNEQFF.